These 18 T cell receptor beta chains were all obtained from the same sample, sequenced in a study of blood T cell repertoires in COVID-19. Libraries were prepared by immunoSEQ multiplex PCR; TCRdb keeps only in-frame clonotypes and omits some of them. The sample yields around 130,000 clones, 84% seen once. Sequenced sample: peripheral blood. The receptors stem from a man aged 25 to 40 with COVID-19, enrolled during active disease.

In its sample, this clone was seen once. V and J are TRBV5-4 and TRBJ2-5, with D possibly matching TRBD2 (7 bases). The germline V gene has CDR1 SGHNT and CDR2 YYREEE (reference sequence). Deletions cut 0 bases from V and 4 bases from J, with 13 bases between. This CDR3 region has 15 residues. CDR3 sequence reads: CASSLVGGGAETQYF. The CDR3 coding sequence is TGTGCCAGCAGCTTGGTGGGGGGGGGCGCAGAGACCCAGTACTTC.

The chain joins TRBV25-1 to TRBJ1-1; 9 nucleotides match TRBD1. This CDR3 comprises 14 residues. With 6 bases clipped from V and 4 bases from J, the junction kept 6 bases outside the gene matches. Germline assignment: CDR1 MGHDK and CDR2 SYGVNS. The DNA for the CDR3 is TGTGCCAGCAGCAAGACAGGGGGTGTCACTGAAGCTTTCTTT. This sequence encodes CASSKTGGVTEAFF.

This clone showed up just a few times. The chain uses TRBV4-3 and TRBJ2-7, with D perhaps matching TRBD2 (5 bases). V lost 0 bases to trimming and J lost 4 bases, with 13 bases between them. CDR3 length: 15 residues. CDR1 is LGHNA and CDR2 is YSLEER in the germline V gene. The CDR3 protein is CASSQEVQAGYEQYF. The CDR3, as DNA: TGCGCCAGCAGCCAAGAGGTCCAGGCGGGTTACGAGCAGTACTTC.

This chain uses TRBV5-1 with TRBJ2-7; 10 nucleotides line up with TRBD2. V was clipped by 4 bases and J by 7 bases; unmatched bases: 11. Per the germline V gene, CDR1 is SGHRS and CDR2 is YFSETQ. The CDR3 contains 15 residues. The CDR3 region has the DNA TGCGCCAGCAGCGCATCGACTAGCGGGTTCTGGGAGCAGTACTTC. Protein sequence: CASSASTSGFWEQYF.

V and J are TRBV4-1 and TRBJ2-7, with TRBD2 as a possible D gene (6 bases). Germline CDR1 MGHRA, CDR2 YSYEKL. This CDR3 has 16 residues. V lost 4 bases and J 2 bases, leaving 18 bases between the germline ends. The CDR3 sequence is CASSPHGSQVTYEQYF. CDR3 in DNA: TGCGCCAGCAGCCCTCACGGGAGTCAAGTTACCTACGAGCAGTACTTC.

The chain uses TRBV30 and TRBJ1-2; 8 bases fit TRBD1. CDR1 is GTSNPN and CDR2 is SVGIG in the germline V gene (reference sequence). This CDR3 has 15 residues. V shed 2 bases, J shed 4 bases, and the junction held 9 bases outside the gene matches. CDR3 sequence reads: CAWSTTGTGGYGYTF. The CDR3 DNA reads TGTGCCTGGAGTACCACTGGGACAGGTGGCTATGGCTACACCTTC.

CDR3 in amino acids: CATSRVLNEKLFF. The CDR3 DNA is TGTGCCACCAGCAGAGTCCTTAATGAAAAACTGTTTTTT. The V gene is TRBV15, the J gene TRBJ1-4; D call uncertain. The V and J ends lost 1 base and 4 bases respectively, with 4 bases between them. CDR1 and CDR2 (germline): LNHNV, YYDKDF (reference sequence). This CDR3 has 13 residues.

The V gene is TRBV6-1, the J gene TRBJ2-3; the match to TRBD2 covers 9 bases. Germline values: CDR1 MNHNS, CDR2 SASEGT. The CDR3 sequence is 16 residues long. With V trimmed by 3 bases and J by 2 bases, 6 bases remained unmatched. In nucleotides, the CDR3 is TGTGCCAGCAGTGAGGCCAGCGGGAGGACCACAGATACGCAGTATTTT. It translates to CASSEASGRTTDTQYF.

The chain couples TRBV29-1 to TRBJ1-2, with 8 bases lining up with TRBD1. The CDR3 is 13 amino acids. V was clipped by 3 bases and J by 8 bases; unmatched bases: 8. Germline V CDR1 and CDR2: SQVTM, ANQGSEA. The CDR3 nucleotides are TGCAGCGTTGACCTGGGACAGGCTAGCGGCTACACCTTC. Translation: CSVDLGQASGYTF. The full variable domain, completed using reference TRBV29-1 and TRBJ1-2, is SAVISQKPSRDICQRGTSLTIQCQVDSQVTMMFWYRQQPGQSLTLIATANQGSEATYESGFVIDKFPISRPNLTFSTLTVSNMSPEDSSIYLCSVDLGQASGYTFGSGTRLTVV.

V usage is TRBV24-1 and J usage is TRBJ1-2; 7 bases are shared with TRBD1. Germline CDR1 is KGHDR and CDR2 is SFDVKD. This CDR3 has 12 residues. V lost 9 bases to trimming and J lost 5 bases; unmatched junction nucleotides: 5. The CDR3: CATSGTAYGYTF. The CDR3 DNA reads as TGTGCCACCTCCGGGACAGCTTATGGCTACACCTTC.

The V gene is TRBV7-8, the J gene TRBJ2-7, with TRBD1 as a possible D gene (5 bases). The CDR3 runs 15 residues. CDR1 is SGHVS and CDR2 is FQNEAQ in the germline V gene. V was pared by 5 bases and J by 3 bases, with 17 bases between. Written as DNA, the CDR3 is TGTGCCAGCAGCGTAAGCCTAGATACAGGCTACGAGCAGTACTTC. Protein: CASSVSLDTGYEQYF.

The chain joins TRBV28 to TRBJ2-7; D remains unclear. V lost 3 bases, J lost 3 bases, and 9 bases lay in between. The CDR3 covers 13 residues. Germline CDR1 and CDR2: MDHEN and SYDVKM. The DNA of the CDR3 is TGTGCCAGCAGTTTGCCTAGTATCTACGAGCAGTACTTC. Residues: CASSLPSIYEQYF.

The rearrangement uses TRBV7-6 and TRBJ1-6; D call uncertain. This CDR3 has 14 amino acids. CDR1 SGHVS and CDR2 FNYEAQ come from the germline V gene. V was cut by 4 bases and J by 7 bases, with 11 bases left in between. For the CDR3, the DNA is TGTGCCAGCAGCTCCAGAACCAACAATTCACCCCTCCACTTT. Its translation is CASSSRTNNSPLHF.

The chain links TRBV28 to TRBJ1-1, with 10 bases identical to TRBD1. V shed 8 bases, J shed 7 bases, and the junction held 7 bases outside the gene matches. Germline CDR1 is MDHEN and CDR2 is SYDVKM. There are 13 residues in the CDR3. CDR3 coding DNA: TGTGCCAGCGCGTCGGGACAGGGGAGTGAAGCTTTCTTT. This codes for CASASGQGSEAFF.

The V and J genes are TRBV14 and TRBJ2-7; tentative D call: TRBD1 (5 bases). V dropped 2 bases and J dropped 1 base, with 9 bases sitting between them. The CDR3 is 14 residues long. Germline values: CDR1 SGHDN, CDR2 FVKESK. The CDR3 nucleotides are TGTGCCAGCAGCCAACAGGGCAAGTCCTACGAGCAGTACTTC. Amino acids: CASSQQGKSYEQYF.

This clone was found once. V and J are TRBV5-1 and TRBJ2-7; no firm D call. Looked up from germline, CDR1 is SGHRS and CDR2 is YFSETQ. CDR3 length: 12 residues. V lost 5 bases and J lost 3, with 9 bases in between. For the CDR3, the DNA is TGCGCCAGCAGTAACAGCCACTACGAGCAGTACTTC. Protein sequence: CASSNSHYEQYF.

The chain recombines TRBV27 with TRBJ2-3, with 10 bases that match TRBD2. Per germline, CDR1 MNHEY and CDR2 SMNVEV (reference sequence). The CDR3 has 17 amino acids. J lost 4 bases, V lost 0 bases, and 7 bases had no gene match. The CDR3 sequence: CASSLSRLAGVSDTQYF. CDR3 DNA: TGTGCCAGCAGTTTATCAAGGCTAGCGGGAGTATCAGATACGCAGTATTTT.

This chain links TRBV4-2 with TRBJ2-7, with 9 nucleotides matching TRBD2. Per germline, CDR1 LGHNA and CDR2 YNFKEQ. The CDR3 is 16 residues long. V lost 1 base, J lost 3 bases, and 7 bases stayed unmatched. This CDR3 reads CASSQGLAEPFYEQYF. As DNA, the CDR3 is TGTGCCAGCAGCCAAGGACTAGCGGAACCATTCTACGAGCAGTACTTC.